The source of this T cell receptor beta chain is a study of cytomegalovirus exposure and HLA in healthy donors. In germline, CDR1 is PRHDT, CDR2 FYEKMQ (reference sequence). The CDR3 contains 13 residues. The ends were cut back, 3 bases at V and 1 base at J, with 6 bases in the middle. Sequencing used immunoSEQ multiplex PCR; TCRdb keeps in-frame clones, though not all of them. The top ten clones hold 2% to 2.5% of a sample with hundreds of thousands of clones, around 86% of them seen once. The receptor comes from a woman aged 18-29 years in good health and CMV-seropositive. The chain has TRBV13 and TRBJ1-1; D unresolved. What was sequenced was PBMCs. CDR3 amino acids: CASSFGQNTEAFF. Written as DNA, the CDR3 is TGTGCCAGCAGCTTTGGCCAGAACACTGAAGCTTTCTTT.